This entry lists 30 T cell receptor beta chains sequenced from one sample in a study of T cell changes during pregnancy in multiple sclerosis. Some clones are missing from TCRdb's copy, which holds only in-frame ones; the method was immunoSEQ multiplex PCR. Here the sample spans roughly 89,000 clones, 90% to 95% being singletons. The specimen was peripheral blood, collected in the first trimester of pregnancy. All receptors derive from a female donor with multiple sclerosis, enrolled in a pregnancy study.

The V gene is TRBV5-4, the J gene TRBJ2-7, with TRBD2 matching 8 bases. V lost 3 bases, J lost 3 bases, and 8 bases stayed unmatched. The germline V gene has CDR1 SGHNT and CDR2 YYREEE (reference sequence). The CDR3 totals 15 residues. The CDR3 DNA sequence: TGTGCCAGCAGCTCAACCGGGACTAGGGACTACGAGCAGTACTTC. This encodes CASSSTGTRDYEQYF.

The chain is built from TRBV2 and TRBJ1-5, with TRBD1 matching 7 bases. Unmatched junction bases numbered 9, after V lost 7 bases and J lost 6 bases. This CDR3 spans 14 amino acids. Germline CDR1 and CDR2: SNHLY and FYNNEI. In DNA, the CDR3 is TGTGCCAGCAACCCCGGGGCAGGGGGTCAGCCCCAGCATTTT. As protein: CASNPGAGGQPQHF.

J is TRBJ1-1 and V is TRBV6-6; 9 nucleotides match TRBD1. The V gene's germline CDR1 is MNHNY and CDR2 SVGAGI (reference sequence). The trim removed 6 bases at V and 1 base at J, leaving 3 bases unmatched. The CDR3 is 14 residues long. The CDR3 bases are TGTGCCAGCAGAACGGGACAGGGGAACACTGAAGCTTTCTTT. Residues: CASRTGQGNTEAFF.

The chain is built from TRBV4-2 and TRBJ1-1; D possibly corresponds to TRBD1 (5 bases). CDR3 length: 14 residues. The V gene's germline CDR1 is LGHNA and CDR2 YNFKEQ. V lost 3 bases, J lost 1 base, and 9 bases lay in between. CDR3 coding DNA: TGTGCCAGCAGCCAGGTCGACAGGAACACTGAAGCTTTCTTT. Its protein is CASSQVDRNTEAFF.

The chain uses TRBV6-6 and TRBJ1-1; D not certain. This CDR3 region has 15 residues. Germline assignment: CDR1 MNHNY and CDR2 SVGAGI (reference sequence). V lost 6 bases to trimming and J lost 3 bases, with 17 bases between them. In DNA, the CDR3 is TGTGCCAGCAGCCCCCCTACACGGGGTGACACTGAAGCTTTCTTT. Protein: CASSPPTRGDTEAFF.

The chain uses TRBV6-6 and TRBJ1-2; 9 nucleotides agree with TRBD1. This CDR3 is 14 amino acids long. V lost 6 bases and J lost 6; bases outside the gene matches: 8. Germline lookup yields CDR1 MNHNY and CDR2 SVGAGI (reference sequence). CDR3 sequence: CASRPGQGVDGYTF. CDR3 DNA sequence: TGTGCCAGCAGACCGGGACAGGGAGTGGATGGCTACACCTTC.

The CDR3 DNA reads as TGTGCCAGCCGATCTTTGGGACAGGGAAACTATGGCTACACCTTC. This gives the protein CASRSLGQGNYGYTF. The chain employs TRBV6-1 and TRBJ1-2; 9 nucleotides line up with TRBD1. Trimming cost V 8 bases and J 2 bases; bases outside gene matches: 9. Germline loops: CDR1 MNHNS, CDR2 SASEGT. The CDR3 has 15 amino acids.

The rearrangement joins TRBV19 to TRBJ1-4; TRBD1 is a possible D gene (6 bases). Between the trimmed V and J ends, which lost 1 base and 7 bases, there was a span of 16 bases. The CDR3 loop spans 16 amino acids. Germline V gives CDR1 LNHDA, CDR2 SQIVND (reference sequence). The CDR3 bases are TGTGCCAGTAGTATAGCTCGTCGTACAGGGCTTGAAAAACTGTTTTTT. It encodes CASSIARRTGLEKLFF.

This chain links TRBV5-4 with TRBJ2-1; 14 nucleotides agree with TRBD2. CDR3 length: 13 amino acids. Germline V CDR1 and CDR2: SGHNT, YYREEE (reference sequence). J was trimmed by 14 bases and V by 4 bases; bases with no gene match: 5. CDR3 sequence (DNA): TGTGCCAGCAGCAAACCGGGACTAGCGGGGGAGTTCTTC. It is translated as CASSKPGLAGEFF.

The chain employs TRBV6-1 and TRBJ1-1; TRBD1 matches 7 bases. The V and J ends lost 5 bases and 0 bases, in that order; junction bases with no gene match: 6. Germline loops: CDR1 MNHNS, CDR2 SASEGT. This CDR3 is 15 amino acids long. The CDR3 coding sequence is TGTGCCAGCAGTCCGGGGACAGCCATGAACACTGAAGCTTTCTTT. The encoded protein is CASSPGTAMNTEAFF.

This chain joins TRBV4-1 and TRBJ1-1, with a tentative D call TRBD1 (5 bases). CDR1 and CDR2 (germline): MGHRA, YSYEKL. The length of the CDR3 is 16 residues. V lost 2 bases to trimming and J lost 2 bases, with 15 bases between them. The CDR3: CASSQPLVGGNTEAFF. DNA for the CDR3: TGCGCCAGCAGCCAACCTCTCGTGGGGGGTAACACTGAAGCTTTCTTT.

To note about this clone: A read error may explain this, as a much larger clone is one base away. The chain links TRBV7-3 to TRBJ1-1; perhaps TRBD1 as D (5 bases). This CDR3 contains 14 residues. Trimming shortened V by 2 bases and J by 1 base, and 8 bases separated the two germline ends. Per germline, CDR1 SGHTA and CDR2 FQGTGA. CDR3 coding DNA: TGTGCCAGCAGCTTACAGGGAGGGAACACTGAAGCTTTCTTT. Protein sequence: CASSLQGGNTEAFF.

The V and J genes are TRBV5-8 and TRBJ2-7; 10 bases are a match to TRBD1. From germline, CDR1 is SGHTS and CDR2 YDEGEE. The CDR3 totals 17 residues. Germline trimming cut 4 bases from V and 2 bases from J; bases unmatched to any gene: 12. The CDR3 loop is CASSRDYDRGPPYEQYF. As DNA, the CDR3 is TGTGCCAGCAGCCGAGACTACGACAGGGGGCCCCCCTACGAGCAGTACTTC.

The chain couples TRBV4-1 to TRBJ2-1; 8 bases fit TRBD2. V was pared by 0 bases and J by 3 bases, with 1 base of the junction left unmatched. The length of the CDR3 is 15 residues. Looked up from germline, CDR1 is MGHRA and CDR2 is YSYEKL. CDR3 residues: CASSQDGGDYNEQFF. CDR3 coding DNA: TGCGCCAGCAGCCAAGACGGGGGGGACTACAATGAGCAGTTCTTC.

The rearrangement joins TRBV6-1 to TRBJ1-2; perhaps TRBD1 as D (6 bases). The germline CDR1 and CDR2 sequences are MNHNS and SASEGT. Between the trimmed V and J ends, which lost 4 bases and 8 bases, there was a span of 17 bases. The CDR3 extends over 14 amino acids. The CDR3 sequence: CASSGQQGVGGYTF. The CDR3 nucleotides read TGTGCCAGCAGTGGCCAACAGGGAGTGGGGGGCTACACCTTC.

CDR3 in DNA: TGCGCCAGCAGCTTGGGGTCGCGGGGGAACACCGGGGAGCTGTTTTTT. It encodes CASSLGSRGNTGELFF. V usage is TRBV5-1 and J usage is TRBJ2-2; D perhaps matches TRBD2 (6 bases). The CDR3 has 16 residues. CDR1 SGHRS and CDR2 YFSETQ come from the germline V gene. The V gene lost 0 bases and the J gene lost 1 base, with 10 bases spanning the gap.

The chain couples TRBV5-1 to TRBJ2-1; 12 positions agree with TRBD2. Germline V gives CDR1 SGHRS, CDR2 YFSETQ. The CDR3 has 18 amino acids. The junction had 7 bases not matched to a gene; V was cut back by 0 bases and J by 3 bases. CDR3 amino acids: CASSLAASGGAIYNEQFF. For the CDR3, the DNA is TGCGCCAGCAGCTTGGCCGCTAGCGGGGGGGCAATCTACAATGAGCAGTTCTTC.

The chain employs TRBV19 and TRBJ2-3, with 10 bases that match TRBD1. The V segment lost 5 bases and the J segment 2 bases; nucleotides outside the gene matches: 7. In germline, CDR1 is LNHDA, CDR2 SQIVND (reference sequence). This CDR3 is built from 16 residues. The CDR3 loop reads CASSGMGQGYTDTQYF. CDR3 bases: TGTGCCAGTAGTGGGATGGGACAGGGGTACACAGATACGCAGTATTTT.

The rearrangement uses TRBV19 and TRBJ1-2, with TRBD1 matching over 8 bases. Germline V gene lookup returns CDR1 LNHDA and CDR2 SQIVND (reference sequence). Losses at the gene ends were 4 bases for V and 8 bases for J; bases not matched to a gene: 6. This CDR3 has 13 amino acids. CDR3 bases: TGTGCCAGTAGTAACCCGGGACAGGTCGGCTACACCTTC. It is translated as CASSNPGQVGYTF.

The V gene is TRBV6-5, the J gene TRBJ2-3; TRBD2 is a possible D gene (6 bases). Per the germline V gene, CDR1 is MNHEY and CDR2 is SVGAGI. There are 16 residues in the CDR3. Trimming took 0 bases from V and 6 from J, leaving 16 bases between them. CDR3: CASSYSVSGHRDTQYF. CDR3 sequence (DNA): TGTGCCAGCAGTTACTCGGTCAGCGGGCATCGTGATACGCAGTATTTT.

The rearrangement joins TRBV10-3 to TRBJ1-3, with D perhaps matching TRBD1 (5 bases). Germline assignment: CDR1 ENHRY and CDR2 SYGVKD. With 0 bases removed from V and 3 bases from J, the gap between germline ends came to 6 bases. The CDR3 totals 14 residues. CDR3 nucleotide sequence: TGTGCCATCAGTGAGTCAGGGGATGGAAACACCATATATTTT. The encoded protein is CAISESGDGNTIYF.

The chain joins TRBV7-2 to TRBJ2-7; 8 positions agree with TRBD2. The V gene's germline CDR1 is SGHTA and CDR2 FQGNSA. The V segment lost 4 bases and the J segment 2 bases; nucleotides outside the gene matches: 7. The CDR3 consists of 15 residues. The CDR3: CASSSSGGLAYEQYF. Here the CDR3 DNA reads TGTGCCAGCAGCTCAAGCGGGGGCCTCGCCTACGAGCAGTACTTC.

The chain uses TRBV2 and TRBJ1-4; possible D gene TRBD1, 6 bases. V lost 10 bases to trimming and J lost 2 bases, with 17 bases between them. From germline, CDR1 is SNHLY and CDR2 FYNNEI. CDR3 length: 15 residues. CDR3 DNA sequence: TGTGCCATCATATCAGGGGTGTCTACTAATGAAAAACTGTTTTTT. It encodes CAIISGVSTNEKLFF.

The chain couples TRBV5-6 to TRBJ1-5; D gene ambiguous. The CDR3 covers 12 residues. Deletions cut 3 bases from V and 3 bases from J, with 4 bases between. The germline CDR1 and CDR2 sequences are SGHDT and YYEEEE. The CDR3 region is CASSSLNQPQHF. CDR3 in DNA: TGTGCCAGCAGCTCCCTCAATCAGCCCCAGCATTTT.

This clone came up once. This sequence joins TRBV6-5 and TRBJ1-2; D ambiguous. CDR1 is MNHEY, CDR2 SVGAGI, per germline. CDR3 size: 13 residues. V was trimmed by 7 bases and J by 4 bases, leaving 13 bases between them. Here the CDR3 DNA reads TGTGCCAGCAAAGCCGGCGGGGTCTATGGCTACACCTTC. It codes for CASKAGGVYGYTF.

The V and J genes are TRBV14 and TRBJ2-7; tentative D call: TRBD1 (5 bases). Germline V gene data show CDR1 as SGHDN and CDR2 as FVKESK. V lost 1 base to trimming and J lost 0 bases, with 7 bases between them. This CDR3 has 14 amino acids. The CDR3 loop reads CASSQGRASYEQYF. CDR3 in DNA: TGTGCCAGCAGCCAAGGCAGGGCCTCCTACGAGCAGTACTTC. Variable domain in full (rest from reference TRBV14 and TRBJ2-7): EAGVTQFPSHSVIEKGQTVTLRCDPISGHDNLYWYRRVMGKEIKFLLHFVKESKQDESGMPNNRFLAERTGGTYSTLKVQPAELEDSGVYFCASSQGRASYEQYFGPGTRLTVT.

A word on this clone: One junction end does not reproduce the germline sequence, and a read error may be involved. CDR3 protein: CAISPGQGDIQYF. The CDR3 bases are TGTGCCATCAGCCCCGGACAGGGGGACATTCAGTACTTC. The chain recombines TRBV7-9 with TRBJ2-4; 10 bases match TRBD1. Germline loops: CDR1 SEHNR, CDR2 FQNEAQ (reference sequence). The CDR3 extends over 13 amino acids.

J is TRBJ2-1 and V is TRBV7-3; 7 bases are a match to TRBD2. J gave up 5 bases and V 1 base, and 5 bases lay outside the gene matches. Germline CDR1 reads SGHTA; CDR2 reads FQGTGA. The length of the CDR3 is 15 residues. The CDR3 is CASSLMGGVNNEQFF. The CDR3 DNA sequence: TGTGCCAGCAGCTTAATGGGGGGGGTAAACAATGAGCAGTTCTTC.

The V and J genes are TRBV5-4 and TRBJ2-1; D might be TRBD1 (5 bases). This CDR3 comprises 14 residues. CDR1 and CDR2 from the germline V gene are SGHNT and YYREEE (reference sequence). Trimming took off 0 bases at V and 8 bases at J, with 12 bases between the two ends. CDR3: CASSLGIGRDEQFF. The CDR3 bases are TGTGCCAGCAGCTTGGGAATCGGCAGGGATGAGCAGTTCTTC.

This sequence joins TRBV5-1 and TRBJ2-5; 7 bases map to TRBD2. Germline CDR1 SGHRS, CDR2 YFSETQ. The V segment lost 4 bases and the J segment 2 bases; nucleotides outside the gene matches: 8. CDR3 length: 15 residues. The CDR3 DNA reads TGCGCCAGCAGCCTCCGGGGCGGGGGACAAGAGACCCAGTACTTC. It is translated as CASSLRGGGQETQYF.